This TCR beta chain was captured in a study of T cells in Graves' hyperthyroidism and ophthalmopathy (dated 2019 in TCRdb). Regarding the complete study: Peripheral blood was sampled at the time of initial diagnosis, prior to any treatment. TCR V-J signatures able to tell the groups apart were searched for in a discovery cohort of 90 to 100 patients, of whom roughly 42 had Graves' ophthalmopathy and roughly 59 had stable Graves' hyperthyroidism. Prospective prediction of ophthalmopathy was tested in an independent validation cohort consisting of 18 hyperthyroidism patients and about 17 patients who later progressed to ophthalmopathy. The roughly 90 discovery patients were divided at random into training and test sets in a 7:3 ratio. Thyroid tissue and blood T-cell repertoires from roughly six Graves' hyperthyroidism patients were also compared in the study. Once sampling was done, hyperthyroidism patients were given methimazole at a starting dose of 30 mg daily, whereas ophthalmopathy patients were given high-dose intravenous methylprednisolone. TCR Vbeta CDR3 sequencing of 120 to 150 peripheral blood samples (approximately 44 ophthalmopathy, under 80 hyperthyroidism and some 17 progressor patients) is reported in the paper. Overall study outcomes, separate from this receptor: Most expanded thyroid clonotypes (frequency above 0.001) were also detected in blood, suggesting blood repertoires may reflect thyroid immune responses. During validation, the model predicted progression to ophthalmopathy a median of approximately 6 months ahead of onset, with more than 55% sensitivity and 72% to 85% specificity. No statistical method was used to set the sample size in advance, and investigators knew the group allocation. A model built on a 13 V-J signature distinguished ophthalmopathy from stable hyperthyroidism, reaching roughly 88% sensitivity and 81.08% specificity in cross-validation and 80%/75% in testing.

Ophthalmopathy patients had moderately to severely active disease, Clinical Activity Score of at least 3, NOSPECS grade of at least 4, and duration under 3 months. Any patient with an uncontrolled infection, another autoimmune disease, pregnancy or lactation was excluded. Diagnoses relied on clinical symptoms, serum thyroxine and TRAb, thyroid ultrasound and orbital computed tomography. PBMCs were isolated from approximately 10 ml of fresh peripheral blood by Ficoll-Paque density gradient centrifugation. Total RNA was extracted using Trizol reagent, and RNA quality was assessed on an Agilent 2100 Bioanalyzer. The TCR beta CDR3 regions were amplified from the RNA transcripts. A first-round RT-PCR of the TCR CDR3 used the HTBI primer set with the Qiagen OneStep RT-PCR kit. Libraries were constructed in a second round of multiplex PCR, after which size selection and purification were carried out. Paired-end sequencing of the libraries was performed with 100 bp reads on an Illumina HiSeq2000. Processing in the source paper ran as follows. SOAPnuke was used to process the raw data, with reads discarded if the reads contained adapters or uncalled bases, had a mean Phred below 15, or lacked an exact constant-primer or identifier match. High-quality paired reads were merged using COPE v1.2.5, and each unique nucleotide sequence was defined as a clonotype. Clonotypes were aligned to IMGT TRBV, TRBD and TRBJ reference segments using MiTCR v1.1. The analysis was restricted to V-J combinations with a frequency above 0.0001, which together covered 99.2% of the repertoires. A TCS score was defined as the ratio between F50 (clonal expansion) and ExV (chaos), using BLOSUM62-based TCRdist between CDR3 peptides within each V-J. Welch's t-statistics and random forest reduced roughly 530 V-J features to roughly 13, which were used in a naive Bayes classifier (R e1071). The Morisita-Horn index was used to measure how similar the thyroid and blood repertoires were. In-frame beta chains were kept once TCRdb had trimmed the public reads at Q25 with fastp and called clones with MiXCR. Rows are combined by CDR3 protein, so each entry shows the most common genes and DNA. TCRdb's processing, not the authors', yielded these V and J calls. The sample profile shows around 56,000 distinct CDR3 sequences; about 49% of them were found once. 9.5% to 15% of the sample belongs to the ten largest clones.

This clonotype showed up many times. The antigen it recognizes is unknown. No much larger clonotype is one base removed from it; base qualities were not supplied. The germline V gene encodes CDR1 DFQATT and CDR2 SNEGSKA (reference sequence). Trimmed from V: 2 bases; trimmed from J: 3 bases; junction bases lacking a gene match: 5. There are 14 amino acids in the CDR3, from cysteine to phenylalanine inclusive. This entry keeps only the CDR3 DNA: 42 bases, framed from base 1. The rearrangement combines TRBV20-1 with TRBJ1-2, with 8 bases matching TRBD1. The source of this sequence is a woman under 40 with Graves' ophthalmopathy. Sequenced input: blood. The DNA sequence follows: TGCAGTGCTAGACAGGGGGCGCAGGACTATGGCTACACCTTC. This codes for CSARQGAQDYGYTF.